This paragraph reports one T cell receptor beta chain. CDR3 size: 14 residues. Germline lookup yields CDR1 SGHAT and CDR2 FQNNGV. The V end was cut by 5 bases, the J end by 6 bases, with 13 bases between. This record belongs to a study of regulatory T cells in long-lasting Graves disease. Described time point: newly diagnosed GD, antithyroid drugs for less than 3 months. Extracted RNA from PBMCs served as the source of the TCR library. According to the study, TCR beta libraries were built with iRepertoire HTBI primers and CDR3-region Arm-PCR. MiXCR, run by TCRdb on the multiplex PCR reads, gives a single entry per CDR3 protein. The table has some 250,000 distinct CDR3 sequences, 20% to 25% seen once; the top ten hold approximately 15%.

The material sequenced was peripheral blood mononuclear cells (PBMCs), taken at new diagnosis, from a patient treated with antithyroid drugs. The sequence derives from a female donor with Graves disease. The chain carries TRBV11-2 and TRBJ1-4; D not certain. The CDR3, as DNA: TGTGCCAGCAGCCGCGGGAAGAGGGATGAAAAACTGTTTTTT. Its translation is CASSRGKRDEKLFF.